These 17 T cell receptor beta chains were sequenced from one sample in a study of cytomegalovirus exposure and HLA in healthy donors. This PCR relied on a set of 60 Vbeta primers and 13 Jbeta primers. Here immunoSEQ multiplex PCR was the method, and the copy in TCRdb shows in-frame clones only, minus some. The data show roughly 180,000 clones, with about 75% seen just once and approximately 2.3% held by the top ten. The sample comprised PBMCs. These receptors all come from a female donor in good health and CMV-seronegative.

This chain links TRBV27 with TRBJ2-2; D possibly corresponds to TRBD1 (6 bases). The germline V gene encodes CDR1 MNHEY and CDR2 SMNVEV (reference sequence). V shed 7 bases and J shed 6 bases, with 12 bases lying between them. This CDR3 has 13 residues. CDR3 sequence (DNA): TGTGCCAGCACCTTAAGGGGGTCCGGGGAGCTGTTTTTT. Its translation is CASTLRGSGELFF.

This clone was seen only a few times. The chain's CDR3 is CASSFRTGDTEAFF. CDR3 DNA: TGTGCCAGCAGCTTCCGGACAGGGGACACTGAAGCTTTCTTT. The chain has TRBV7-8 and TRBJ1-1; 9 positions agree with TRBD1. Germline V gene data show CDR1 as SGHVS and CDR2 as FQNEAQ. The CDR3 covers 14 residues. Trimming removed 3 bases from V and 3 bases from J; junction bases left unmatched: 2.

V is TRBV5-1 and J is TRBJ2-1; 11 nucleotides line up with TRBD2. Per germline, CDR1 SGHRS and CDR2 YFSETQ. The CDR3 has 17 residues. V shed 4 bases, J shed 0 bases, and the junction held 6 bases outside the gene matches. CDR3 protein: CASSQGGLAASYNEQFF. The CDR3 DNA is TGCGCCAGCAGCCAAGGGGGACTAGCGGCCTCCTACAATGAGCAGTTCTTC.

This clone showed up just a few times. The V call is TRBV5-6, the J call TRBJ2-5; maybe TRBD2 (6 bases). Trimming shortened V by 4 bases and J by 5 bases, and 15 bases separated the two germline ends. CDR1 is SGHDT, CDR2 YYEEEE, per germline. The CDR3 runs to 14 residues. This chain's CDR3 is CASSLGGVRETQYF. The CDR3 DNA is TGTGCCAGCAGCCTGGGCGGGGTACGGGAGACCCAGTACTTC.

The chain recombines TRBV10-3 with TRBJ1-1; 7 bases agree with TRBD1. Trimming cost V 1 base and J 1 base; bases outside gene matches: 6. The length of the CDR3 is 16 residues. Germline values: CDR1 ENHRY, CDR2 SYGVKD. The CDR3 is CAISELEGATNTEAFF. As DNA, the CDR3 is TGTGCCATCAGTGAGTTGGAGGGGGCTACGAACACTGAAGCTTTCTTT.

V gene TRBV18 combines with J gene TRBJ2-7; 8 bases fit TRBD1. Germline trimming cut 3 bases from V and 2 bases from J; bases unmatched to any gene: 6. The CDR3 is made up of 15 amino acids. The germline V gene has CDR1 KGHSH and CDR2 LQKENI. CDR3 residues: CASSPTGVRAYEQYF. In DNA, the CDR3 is TGTGCCAGCTCACCGACAGGGGTGAGGGCCTACGAGCAGTACTTC.

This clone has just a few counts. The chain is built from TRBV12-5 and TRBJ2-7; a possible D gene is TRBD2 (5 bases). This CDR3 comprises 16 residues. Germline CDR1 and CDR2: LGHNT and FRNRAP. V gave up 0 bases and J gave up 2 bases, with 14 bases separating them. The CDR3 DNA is TGTGCTAGTGGTTTGGTACCGTTGGACGGGGCCTACGAGCAGTACTTC. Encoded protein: CASGLVPLDGAYEQYF.

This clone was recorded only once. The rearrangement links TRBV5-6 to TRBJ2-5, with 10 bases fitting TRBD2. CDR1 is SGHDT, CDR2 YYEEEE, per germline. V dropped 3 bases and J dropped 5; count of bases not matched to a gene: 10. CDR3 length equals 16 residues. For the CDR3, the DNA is TGTGCCAGCAGCTGGGGCCTGACAGCGGGGGGGGAGACCCAGTACTTC. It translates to CASSWGLTAGGETQYF. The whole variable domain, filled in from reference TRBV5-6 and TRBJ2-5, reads DAGVTQSPTHLIKTRGQQVTLRCSPKSGHDTVSWYQQALGQGPQFIFQYYEEEERQRGNFPDRFSGHQFPNYSSELNVNALLLGDSALYLCASSWGLTAGGETQYFGPGTRLLVL.

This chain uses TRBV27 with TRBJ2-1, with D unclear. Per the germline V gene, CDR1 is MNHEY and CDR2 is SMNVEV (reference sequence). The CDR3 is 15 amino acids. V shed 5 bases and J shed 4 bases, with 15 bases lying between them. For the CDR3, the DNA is TGTGCCAGCAGTCCCACCCGGGTTCAATACAATGAGCAGTTCTTC. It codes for CASSPTRVQYNEQFF.

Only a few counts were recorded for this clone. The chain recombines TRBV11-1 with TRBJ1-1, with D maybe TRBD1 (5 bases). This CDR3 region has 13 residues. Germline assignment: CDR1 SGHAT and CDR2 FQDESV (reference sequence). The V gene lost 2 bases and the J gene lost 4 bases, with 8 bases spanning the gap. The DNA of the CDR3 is TGTGCCAGCAGCTTAATGGGGGGCACTGAAGCTTTCTTT. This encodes CASSLMGGTEAFF.

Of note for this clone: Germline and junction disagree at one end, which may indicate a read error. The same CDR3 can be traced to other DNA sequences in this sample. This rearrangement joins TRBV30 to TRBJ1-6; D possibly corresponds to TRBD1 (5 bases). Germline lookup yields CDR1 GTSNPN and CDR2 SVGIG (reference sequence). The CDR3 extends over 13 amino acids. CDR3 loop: CAWSGGENSPLHF. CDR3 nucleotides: TGCGCCTGGAGTGGGGGGGAAAATTCACCCCTCCACTTT. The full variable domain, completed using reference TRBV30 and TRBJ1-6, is SQTIHQWPATLVQPVGSPLSLECTVEGTSNPNLYWYRQAAGRGLQLLFYSVGIGQISSEVPQNLSASRPQDRQFILSSKKLLLSDSGFYLCAWSGGENSPLHFGNGTRLTVT.

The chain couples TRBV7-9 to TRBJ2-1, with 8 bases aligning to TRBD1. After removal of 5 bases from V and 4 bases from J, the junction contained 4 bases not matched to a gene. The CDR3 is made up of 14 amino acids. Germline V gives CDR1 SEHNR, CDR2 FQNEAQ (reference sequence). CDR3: CASSPGQEYNEQFF. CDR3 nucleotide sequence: TGTGCCAGCAGCCCGGGACAGGAATACAATGAGCAGTTCTTC.

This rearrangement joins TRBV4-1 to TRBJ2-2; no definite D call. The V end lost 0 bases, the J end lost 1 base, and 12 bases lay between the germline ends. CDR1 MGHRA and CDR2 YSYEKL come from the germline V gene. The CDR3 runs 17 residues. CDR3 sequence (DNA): TGCGCCAGCAGCCAAGATCCATCTAGAAGGAACACCGGGGAGCTGTTTTTT. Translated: CASSQDPSRRNTGELFF.

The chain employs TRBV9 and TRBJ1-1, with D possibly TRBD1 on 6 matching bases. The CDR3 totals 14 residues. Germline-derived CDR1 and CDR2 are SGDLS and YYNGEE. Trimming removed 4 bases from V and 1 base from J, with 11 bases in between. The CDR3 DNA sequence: TGTGCCAGCAGCAACAGGGAGAGGAACACTGAAGCTTTCTTT. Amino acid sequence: CASSNRERNTEAFF.

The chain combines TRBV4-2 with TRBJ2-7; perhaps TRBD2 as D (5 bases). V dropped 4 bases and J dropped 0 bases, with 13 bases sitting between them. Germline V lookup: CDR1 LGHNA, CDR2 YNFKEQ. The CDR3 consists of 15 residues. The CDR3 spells CASSRGRQASYEQYF. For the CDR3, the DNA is TGTGCCAGCAGCCGAGGGCGACAAGCCTCCTACGAGCAGTACTTC.

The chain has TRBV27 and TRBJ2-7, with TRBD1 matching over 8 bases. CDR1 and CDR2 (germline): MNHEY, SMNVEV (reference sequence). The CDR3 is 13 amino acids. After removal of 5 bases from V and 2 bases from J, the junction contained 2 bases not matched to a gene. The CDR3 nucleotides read TGTGCCAGCAGTCCGACAGGGGCCTACGAGCAGTACTTC. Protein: CASSPTGAYEQYF.

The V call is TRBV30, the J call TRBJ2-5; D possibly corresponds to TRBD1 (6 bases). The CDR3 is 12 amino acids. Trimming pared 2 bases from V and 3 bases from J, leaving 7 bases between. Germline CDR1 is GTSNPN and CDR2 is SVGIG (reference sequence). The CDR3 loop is CAWSWTEETQYF. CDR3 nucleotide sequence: TGTGCCTGGAGTTGGACAGAAGAGACCCAGTACTTC.